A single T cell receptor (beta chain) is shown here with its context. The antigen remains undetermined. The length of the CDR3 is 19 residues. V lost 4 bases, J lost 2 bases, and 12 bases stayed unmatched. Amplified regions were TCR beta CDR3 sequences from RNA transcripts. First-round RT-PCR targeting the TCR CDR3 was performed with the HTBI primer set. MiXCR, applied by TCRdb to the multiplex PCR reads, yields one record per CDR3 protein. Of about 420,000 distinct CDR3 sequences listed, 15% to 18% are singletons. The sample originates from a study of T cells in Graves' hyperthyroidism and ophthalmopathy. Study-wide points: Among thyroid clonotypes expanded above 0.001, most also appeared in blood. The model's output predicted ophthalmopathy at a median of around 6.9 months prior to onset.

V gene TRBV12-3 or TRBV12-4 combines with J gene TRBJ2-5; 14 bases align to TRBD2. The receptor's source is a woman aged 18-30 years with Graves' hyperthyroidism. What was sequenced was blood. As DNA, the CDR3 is TGTGCCAGCAGTTACTCGGGCCCCGGACTAGCGGGGGGTCAAGAGACCCAGTACTTC. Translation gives CASSYSGPGLAGGQETQYF.